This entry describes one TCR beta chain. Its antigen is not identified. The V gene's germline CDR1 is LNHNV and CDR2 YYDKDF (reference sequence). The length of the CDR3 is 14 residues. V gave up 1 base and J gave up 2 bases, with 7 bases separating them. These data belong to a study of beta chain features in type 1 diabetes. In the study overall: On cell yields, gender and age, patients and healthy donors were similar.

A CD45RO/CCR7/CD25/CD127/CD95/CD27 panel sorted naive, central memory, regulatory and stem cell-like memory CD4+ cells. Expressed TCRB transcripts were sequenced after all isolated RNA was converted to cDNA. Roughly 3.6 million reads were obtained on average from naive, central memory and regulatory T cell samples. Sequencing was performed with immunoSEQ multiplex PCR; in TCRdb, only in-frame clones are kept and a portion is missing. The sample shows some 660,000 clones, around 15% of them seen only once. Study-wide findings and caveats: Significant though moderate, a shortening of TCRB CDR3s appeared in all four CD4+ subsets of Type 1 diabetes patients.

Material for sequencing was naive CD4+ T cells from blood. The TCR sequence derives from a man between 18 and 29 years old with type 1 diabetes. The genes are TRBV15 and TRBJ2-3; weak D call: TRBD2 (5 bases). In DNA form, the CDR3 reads TGTGCCACCAGCAGAGGCCTAGCCACAGATACGCAGTATTTT. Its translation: CATSRGLATDTQYF.